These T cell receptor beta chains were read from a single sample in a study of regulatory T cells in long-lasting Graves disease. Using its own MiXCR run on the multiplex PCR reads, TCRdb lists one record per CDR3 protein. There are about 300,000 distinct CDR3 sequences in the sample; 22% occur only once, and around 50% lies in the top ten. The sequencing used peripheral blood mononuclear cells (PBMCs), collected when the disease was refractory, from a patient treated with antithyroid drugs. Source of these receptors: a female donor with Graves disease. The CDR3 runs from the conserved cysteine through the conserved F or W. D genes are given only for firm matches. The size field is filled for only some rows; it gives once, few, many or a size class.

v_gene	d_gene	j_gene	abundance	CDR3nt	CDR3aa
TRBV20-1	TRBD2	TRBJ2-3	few	TGCAGTGCTAGAAGGAGTAGCGGGAGGACAACAGATACGCAGTATTTT	CSARRSSGRTTDTQYF
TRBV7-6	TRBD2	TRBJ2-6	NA	TGTGCCAGCAGCGTAGGGACTAGCCCATTGAAGTCTGGGGCCAACGTCCTGACTTTC	CASSVGTSPLKSGANVLTF
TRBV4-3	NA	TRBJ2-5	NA	TGCGCCAGCAGCCAAGATCCCTGGGAGACCCAGTACTTC	CASSQDPWETQYF
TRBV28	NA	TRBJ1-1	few	TGTGCCAGCAGTTTATTAAATGGGGGGAACACTGAAGCTTTCTTT	CASSLLNGGNTEAFF
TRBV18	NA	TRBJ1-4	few	TGTGCCAGCTCACCAAGGAGGACCGACGAAAAACTGTTTTTT	CASSPRRTDEKLFF
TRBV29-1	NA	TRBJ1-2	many	TGCAGCGTTGACAGTCAAGTTAACTATGGCTACACCTTC	CSVDSQVNYGYTF
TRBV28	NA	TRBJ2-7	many	TGTGCCAGCAGTTCGGGGGGCGGTAACGAGCAGTACTTC	CASSSGGGNEQYF
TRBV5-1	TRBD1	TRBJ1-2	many	TGCGCCAGCAGCTTGCGGACAGGGAATAACTATGGCTACACCTTC	CASSLRTGNNYGYTF
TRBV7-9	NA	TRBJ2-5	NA	TGTGCCAGCAGCTTAAGCGTTCACCGAGAGACCCAGTACTTC	CASSLSVHRETQYF
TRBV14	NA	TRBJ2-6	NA	TGTGCCAGCAGCCATAACTGGGTTGCTGGGGCCAACGTCCTGACTTTC	CASSHNWVAGANVLTF
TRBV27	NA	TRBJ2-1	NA	TGTGCCAGCAGTAGGGGGTTTCACAATGAGCAGTTCTTC	CASSRGFHNEQFF
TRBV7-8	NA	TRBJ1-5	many	TGTGCCAGCAGCTTTTCAGAGGGGCGCAATCAGCCCCAGCATTTT	CASSFSEGRNQPQHF
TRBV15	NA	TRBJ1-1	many	TGTGCCACCAGCAGAGATCTCACAGATGAAGCTTTCTTT	CATSRDLTDEAFF
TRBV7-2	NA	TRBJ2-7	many	TGTGCCAGCAGCTCGACAGTGACTCTCTACGAGCAGTACTTC	CASSSTVTLYEQYF
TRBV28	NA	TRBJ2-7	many	TGTGCCAGCAGCCCATCTTGGGACGAGCAGTACTTC	CASSPSWDEQYF
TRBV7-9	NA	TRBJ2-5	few	TGTGCCAGCAGCCCGGACAGTTACCGCTTACAAGAGACCCAGTACTTC	CASSPDSYRLQETQYF
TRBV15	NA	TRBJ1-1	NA	TGTGCCACCAGCAGAGATCTGGGGGCCCCTGAAGCTTTCTTT	CATSRDLGAPEAFF
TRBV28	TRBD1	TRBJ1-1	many	TGTGCCAGCAGCTCCCCAGGGGGGCGCACTGAAGCTTTCTTT	CASSSPGGRTEAFF
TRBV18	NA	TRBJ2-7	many	TGTGCCAGCTCACCCTCTCAATACTACGAGCAGTACTTC	CASSPSQYYEQYF
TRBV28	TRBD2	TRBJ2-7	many	TGTGCCAGCAGTTTTAGCGGGAGCACCTACGAGCAGTACTTC	CASSFSGSTYEQYF
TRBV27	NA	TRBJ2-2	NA	TGTGCCAGCAGTTTCGGTGGGCGGGGGAACACCGGGGAGCTGTTTTTT	CASSFGGRGNTGELFF
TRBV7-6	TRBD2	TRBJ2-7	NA	TGTGCCAGCAGCTTGGATAGGACTAGCGGCCGCCGCGAGCAGTACTTC	CASSLDRTSGRREQYF